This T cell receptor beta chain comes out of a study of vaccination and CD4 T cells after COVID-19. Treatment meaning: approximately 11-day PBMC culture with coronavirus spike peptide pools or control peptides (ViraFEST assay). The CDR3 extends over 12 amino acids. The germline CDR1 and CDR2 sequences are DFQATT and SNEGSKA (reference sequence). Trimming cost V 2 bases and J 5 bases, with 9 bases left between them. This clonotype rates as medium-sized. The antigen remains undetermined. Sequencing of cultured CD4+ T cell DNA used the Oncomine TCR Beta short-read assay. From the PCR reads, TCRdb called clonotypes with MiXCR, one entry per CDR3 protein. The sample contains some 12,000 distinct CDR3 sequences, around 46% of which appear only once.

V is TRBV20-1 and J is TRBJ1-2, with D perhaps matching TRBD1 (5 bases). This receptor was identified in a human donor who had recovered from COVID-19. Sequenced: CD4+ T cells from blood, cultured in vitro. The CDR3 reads CSARKGSYGYTF. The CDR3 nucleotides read TGCAGTGCTAGAAAGGGGAGTTATGGCTACACCTTC.